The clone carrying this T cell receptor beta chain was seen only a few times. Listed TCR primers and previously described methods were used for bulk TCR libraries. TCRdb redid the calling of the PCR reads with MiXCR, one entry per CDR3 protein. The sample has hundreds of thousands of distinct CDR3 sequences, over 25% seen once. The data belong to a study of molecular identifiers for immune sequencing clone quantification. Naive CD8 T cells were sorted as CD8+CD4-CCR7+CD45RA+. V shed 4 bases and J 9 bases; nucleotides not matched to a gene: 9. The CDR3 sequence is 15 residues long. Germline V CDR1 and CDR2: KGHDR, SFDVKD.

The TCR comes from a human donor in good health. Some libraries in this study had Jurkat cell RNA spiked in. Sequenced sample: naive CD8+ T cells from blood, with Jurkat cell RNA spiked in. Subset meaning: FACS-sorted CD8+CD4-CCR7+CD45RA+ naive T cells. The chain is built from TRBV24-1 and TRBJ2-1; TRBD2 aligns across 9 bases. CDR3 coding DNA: TGTGCCACCAGTGACATAGCGGGAGAAGGAAGTGAGCAGTTCTTC. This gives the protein CATSDIAGEGSEQFF.